This T cell receptor (beta chain) was identified during a study of radiation and T cells in renal cell carcinoma. Trimming took off 3 bases at V and 16 bases at J, with 16 bases between the two ends. The length of the CDR3 is 12 residues. Per germline, CDR1 KGHSY and CDR2 FQNENV. Time point specified: baseline pretreatment blood. Treatment described: 15 Gy SBRT to primary tumor, nephrectomy 4 weeks later. Blood was sampled at baseline, 2 weeks and 4 weeks after SBRT. Clear cell pathology was present in this patient's renal cell carcinoma. Study-wide points: Top tumor clonotypes rose in blood 2 weeks post-radiation, then contracted.

Comment on this clone: Antigen unknown.

The repertoire was sequenced with immunoSEQ multiplex PCR; TCRdb's copy has only in-frame clones and lacks some. The sample lists tens of thousands of clones; approximately 80% were seen once. This specimen consisted of blood, obtained from a patient whose treatment included radiotherapy and nephrectomy. This clonotype was sampled from a man aged 60 to 75 with renal cell carcinoma. This rearrangement joins TRBV16 to TRBJ2-4, with D unclear. The DNA for the CDR3 is TGTGCCAGCAGCCAGACTGTAGGGCCCCAATACTTC. Residues: CASSQTVGPQYF.